This TCR beta chain came from a study of blood T cell repertoires in COVID-19. CDR3 length equals 17 residues. After removal of 4 bases from V and 6 bases from J, the junction contained 13 bases not matched to a gene. The V gene's germline CDR1 is MDHEN and CDR2 SYDVKM. Participants spanned ages about 18 to 90 years and resided in fewer than 30 US areas. Membership in each cohort depended on participant-reported clinical history. In the source study's methods: Nucleated cell number was recorded as an estimate derived from reference gene primer amplification. The protocol was immunoSEQ multiplex PCR, while the TCRdb copy is restricted to in-frame clones and leaves out a portion. V and J calls plus clone size are reproduced from that table; the DNA served to infer D and trimming. The repertoire has about 430,000 clones, 88% of them found once; the top ten carry 0.95% to 1%.

Material: PBMCs or T cells enriched from blood (not recorded which). This TCR derives from a woman aged 25 to 39 with acute COVID-19. V gene TRBV28 combines with J gene TRBJ2-3; 10 nucleotides line up with TRBD2. As DNA, the CDR3 is TGTGCCAGCAGTTCTCCTGCAGCGGGGGGGCCGGGTGATACGCAGTATTTT. Translating gives CASSSPAAGGPGDTQYF.